This record concerns one TCR beta chain sequence. Looked up from germline, CDR1 is DFQATT and CDR2 is SNEGSKA (reference sequence). This CDR3 contains 11 residues. Trimming removed 0 bases from V and 7 bases from J, with 6 bases in between. The data derive from a study of CD8+ T cells in alopecia areata. Following RNA extraction, reverse transcription yielded cDNA that acted as the sequencing template. The table came from immunoSEQ multiplex PCR; TCRdb's copy has only in-frame clones and leaves some out. In the table there are roughly 150,000 clones, 45% to 60% of which are singletons. The genes are TRBV20-1 and TRBJ1-2, with D maybe TRBD1 (5 bases). The sequenced material came from CD4+ T cells sorted from blood. The source of this sequence is a human donor with alopecia areata. The CDR3 here is CSARDGAGYTF. The CDR3 coding sequence is TGCAGTGCTAGAGATGGGGCTGGCTACACCTTC.